These T cell receptor beta chains were read from a single sample in a study of cytomegalovirus exposure and HLA in healthy donors. The repertoire was sequenced with immunoSEQ multiplex PCR; TCRdb's copy has only in-frame clones and lacks some. The sample contains more than 150,000 clones, roughly 80% of which appear only once. The sequencing input was PBMCs. The receptors stem from a woman aged 50 to 60 in good health and CMV-seropositive. CDR3s include the opening cysteine and the closing phenylalanine or tryptophan.

TRBV19	TRBJ2-7	CASSIAVGQTVDYEQYF
TRBV28	TRBJ2-5	CASSSHSGGQETQYF
TRBV19	TRBJ2-3	CASIVRQGRTDTQYF
TRBV13	TRBJ2-3	CASSLSGLAGEGTDTQYF
TRBV6-1	TRBJ2-7	CATDSFYEQYF
TRBV30	TRBJ1-1	CAWSRSGNTEAFF
TRBV7-9	TRBJ1-1	CASSFGTATEAFF
TRBV28	TRBJ2-3	CASSPPEGGPGRNTQYF
TRBV2	TRBJ2-1	CASSEAVGASSNEQFF
TRBV28	TRBJ1-5	CASSLDTYQPQHF
TRBV19	TRBJ1-6	CASKDSNSPLHF
TRBV6-6	TRBJ1-4	CASSRQGANEKLFF
TRBV29-1	TRBJ2-5	CSVEEVGRGEFGETQYF
TRBV19	TRBJ1-5	CASSLTGDSNQPQHF
TRBV2	TRBJ2-1	CASSSIGDYWQFF
TRBV2	TRBJ2-4	CASSSSGQGASSIQYF
TRBV30	TRBJ1-1	CAWSGTLEAFF
TRBV6-6	TRBJ1-1	CASSQGVWAIEAFF
TRBV5-1	TRBJ2-1	CASTLNVQGANEQFF
TRBV7-9	TRBJ2-3	CASSKTSGGPMDTQYF
TRBV18	TRBJ1-3	CASSKDRRERNTIYF
TRBV6-5	TRBJ1-2	CASSPPGLQNYGYTF
TRBV7-2	TRBJ2-5	CASSYQGGQETQYF
TRBV12-5	TRBJ1-1	CASGNGQGGANTEAFF
TRBV6-1	TRBJ2-5	CASSDISGTQETQYF
TRBV6-6	TRBJ2-7	CASSQDRGLYEQYF
TRBV7-9	TRBJ2-7	CASSYPGQADYEQYF
TRBV29-1	TRBJ2-1	CSLLLAGPTNEQFF
TRBV7-2	TRBJ2-3	CASSLESRADTQYF
TRBV4-3	TRBJ2-3	CASSLRLAGPTDTQYF
TRBV25-1	TRBJ1-6	CASSPRQGSKDNSPLHF
TRBV6-1	TRBJ1-1	CASSPRQTMNTEAFF
TRBV5-1	TRBJ1-3	CASSLFPGEGNTIYF
TRBV28	TRBJ2-7	CASSLSMGGSEQYF
TRBV5-4	TRBJ2-3	CASSFGTSPHRSPGTQYF
TRBV18	TRBJ1-1	CASSSRQAVNTEAFF
TRBV11-2	TRBJ2-5	CASRPGQGEETQYF
TRBV7-2	TRBJ2-5	CASSLRLAGQTQYF
TRBV7-2	TRBJ2-4	CASSPRPQGENIQYF
TRBV6-6	TRBJ2-7	CASSYEGANEQYF
TRBV6-1	TRBJ2-3	CASTGQGSTYTQYF
TRBV2	TRBJ1-2	CASSDTLQGDIPNYGYTF
TRBV4-2	.	CASSQGSTGVSYEQYF
TRBV6-5	TRBJ1-1	CASRRELWGNTEAFF
TRBV21-1	TRBJ2-2	CASSYRGTGELFF
TRBV5-4	TRBJ2-7	CASSSKTGVEQYF
TRBV28	TRBJ2-6	CASSPRGQVRGANVLTF
TRBV15	TRBJ2-1	CATSFGVGEQFF
TRBV27	TRBJ2-7	CASSLIAGGTTYEQYF
TRBV9	TRBJ1-2	CASSGTWEGYTF
TRBV11-2	TRBJ1-1	CASSLPRTPEAFF
TRBV5-1	TRBJ1-5	CASSLDSRANQPQHF
TRBV5-1	TRBJ2-7	CASSSQGYEQYF
TRBV7-3	TRBJ2-1	CASSLTGAREQFF
TRBV29-1	TRBJ2-5	CSVDPGTGWGETQYF
TRBV21-1	TRBJ2-1	CASRPGYNEQFF
TRBV10-3	TRBJ2-1	CAISESAGGSYNEQFF
TRBV18	TRBJ1-1	CASSPRTGDTEAFF
TRBV10-3	TRBJ1-1	CAISANEDTEAFF
TRBV29-1	TRBJ2-3	CSVDASGGTDTQYF